This TCR beta chain was obtained from a study of neoadjuvant anti-PD-1 for oral cavity cancer. The study's findings and limits: Higher pretreatment Treg/Th17 ratios tracked higher pretreatment blood clonality.

The assay was immunoSEQ multiplex PCR, and TCRdb's table has in-frame clones only and misses some. The sample holds about 39,000 clones, around 79% seen once. Time point noted: after neoadjuvant nivolumab, at surgical resection. Stage II-IVA oral cavity squamous cell carcinoma was new and untreated by systemic or radiation therapy. A word on this clone: The antigen is not known.

Germline V CDR1 and CDR2: SGHRS, YFSETQ. The CDR3 length is 16 residues. Trimming left V 1 base short and J 0 bases short, with 11 bases between. The origin of this receptor is a person aged 35 to 85 with oral cavity squamous cell carcinoma. The V call is TRBV5-1, the J call TRBJ2-1; either TRBD1 or TRBD2 may supply D (5 bases each). The input for sequencing was PBMCs, taken after nivolumab (anti-PD-1) treatment. CDR3 amino acids: CASSLSGTTSYNEQFF. CDR3 bases: TGCGCCAGCAGCTTGTCCGGGACGACCTCCTACAATGAGCAGTTCTTC.